Below, 17 T cell receptor beta chains from the same sample are listed, as sequenced in a study of regulatory T cells in long-lasting Graves disease. The time point was: newly diagnosed GD, antithyroid drugs for less than 3 months. The TCR library used RNA extracted from PBMCs. For TCR beta, libraries came from iRepertoire HTBI primers and Arm-PCR of CDR3 regions. TCRdb reprocessed the multiplex PCR reads via MiXCR and lists one record per CDR3 protein. The table records 350,000 to 450,000 distinct CDR3 sequences, approximately 16% of them present only once. These same data were also listed under a study on T cells in Graves' hyperthyroidism and ophthalmopathy.

Sample: peripheral blood mononuclear cells (PBMCs), taken at new diagnosis, from a patient treated with antithyroid drugs. The origin of the receptors is a woman in her thirties or forties with Graves disease.

This clonotype has a count of ten or more. The V gene is TRBV4-1, the J gene TRBJ1-2, with unresolved D. V was clipped by 4 bases and J by 4 bases, with 13 bases between them. The CDR3 loop spans 14 amino acids. The germline V gene encodes CDR1 MGHRA and CDR2 YSYEKL. CDR3 in amino acids: CASSPGREGYGYTF. CDR3 nucleotides: TGCGCCAGCAGCCCCGGACGGGAAGGCTATGGCTACACCTTC.

About this clonotype: A much larger clone differs by one base, so this may be a read error. Written as DNA, the CDR3 is TGCGCCAGCAGCTTGGAGGGGGGGTCCAACAATGAGCAGTTCTTC. Translating gives CASSLEGGSNNEQFF. The chain recombines TRBV5-1 with TRBJ2-1, with TRBD2 as a possible D gene (7 bases). V was pared by 0 bases and J by 5 bases, with 12 bases between. The CDR3 sequence is 15 residues long. Germline V gene lookup returns CDR1 SGHRS and CDR2 YFSETQ.

V and J are TRBV13 and TRBJ2-3; D possibly corresponds to TRBD2 (11 bases). The CDR3 covers 21 residues. In germline, CDR1 is PRHDT, CDR2 FYEKMQ (reference sequence). The ends were cut back, 5 bases at V and 2 bases at J, with 32 bases in the middle. CDR3 sequence (DNA): TGTGCCAGCAGCCGCCGGGACAGGGGACTAGCGGAGGACGGATTCACAGATACGCAGTATTTT. Amino acids: CASSRRDRGLAEDGFTDTQYF.

This chain connects TRBV5-1 to TRBJ2-7; D perhaps matches TRBD1 (5 bases). V was pared by 2 bases and J by 3 bases, with 15 bases between. Germline V lookup: CDR1 SGHRS, CDR2 YFSETQ. The CDR3 covers 15 residues. CDR3 coding DNA: TGCGCCAGCAGCTTTGGCCCGCAGGGTAACTACGAGCAGTACTTC. It yields the protein CASSFGPQGNYEQYF.

This clonotype came up many times. This chain joins TRBV5-1 and TRBJ2-3; 8 bases are a match to TRBD1. J gave up 3 bases and V 3 bases, and 3 bases lay outside the gene matches. Per germline, CDR1 SGHRS and CDR2 YFSETQ. The CDR3 sequence is 14 residues long. The CDR3 spells CASSWTGRTDTQYF. The CDR3 bases are TGCGCCAGCAGCTGGACAGGGCGGACAGATACGCAGTATTTT.

The sample holds many counts of this clonotype. The chain recombines TRBV3-1 with TRBJ1-1; D is perhaps TRBD1 (5 bases). Germline loops: CDR1 LGHDT, CDR2 YNNKEL (reference sequence). V lost 2 bases, J lost 1 base, and 20 bases lay in between. The CDR3 runs 18 residues. In nucleotides, the CDR3 is TGTGCCAGCAGCCAATATAGTCGTTTTGGCAGGGCGAACACTGAAGCTTTCTTT. This codes for CASSQYSRFGRANTEAFF.

V gene TRBV5-4 combines with J gene TRBJ1-2; D possibly corresponds to TRBD1 (5 bases). V shed 3 bases and J shed 8 bases, with 14 bases lying between them. The CDR3 has 13 residues. CDR1 is SGHNT, CDR2 YYREEE, per germline (reference sequence). The CDR3 coding sequence is TGTGCCAGCAGCTCGCGCTGGGAGGGGGGCTACACCTTC. It translates to CASSSRWEGGYTF.

The table lists this clonotype with a few counts. A much larger clone lies a single base off, so this may be a read error. The chain is built from TRBV19 and TRBJ1-6, with D unclear. This CDR3 contains 14 residues. Germline CDR1 and CDR2: LNHDA and SQIVND (reference sequence). CDR3 in DNA: TGTGCCAGTAATATAGCCGAATTACGCTCACCCCTCCACTTT. This codes for CASNIAELRSPLHF.

This clonotype was seen at least ten times. One junction end does not reproduce the germline sequence, and a read error may be involved. This rearrangement joins TRBV5-1 to TRBJ2-3; TRBD1 is a possible D gene (6 bases). The CDR3 extends over 15 amino acids. Germline V gene sequence: CDR1 SGHRS, CDR2 YFSETQ. This chain's CDR3 is CASRTPGAHTGTQYF. The CDR3 nucleotides read TGCGCCAGCCGAACCCCAGGGGCTCACACAGGTACGCAGTATTTT.

The table lists this clonotype with a few counts. The rearrangement uses TRBV7-8 and TRBJ1-5; D unclear. The CDR3 has 14 residues. V lost 4 bases and J lost 7, with 14 bases in between. Germline loops: CDR1 SGHVS, CDR2 FQNEAQ. In DNA, the CDR3 is TGTGCCAGCAGCTCTTGGACCCCTGGGCAGCCCCAGCATTTT. Its protein is CASSSWTPGQPQHF.

There are a few counts of this clonotype. The chain has TRBV7-9 and TRBJ2-7; TRBD1 might be the D (5 bases). V dropped 4 bases and J dropped 3 bases, with 16 bases sitting between them. CDR3 length: 15 residues. Germline V lookup: CDR1 SEHNR, CDR2 FQNEAQ (reference sequence). CDR3 DNA sequence: TGTGCCAGCAGCTCCCTCTTGACAGAGGTCTACGAGCAGTACTTC. Its translation: CASSSLLTEVYEQYF. Together with reference TRBV7-9 and TRBJ2-7, the CDR3 gives the full variable domain: DTGVSQNPRHKITKRGQNVTFRCDPISEHNRLYWYRQTLGQGPEFLTYFQNEAQLEKSRLLSDRFSAERPKGSFSTLEIQRTEQGDSAMYLCASSSLLTEVYEQYFGPGTRLTVT.

This clonotype was seen many times. This chain connects TRBV7-2 to TRBJ1-1; D gene unclear. The CDR3 extends over 14 amino acids. Trimming removed 1 base at V and 4 bases at J, with 10 bases between. The germline V gene has CDR1 SGHTA and CDR2 FQGNSA. CDR3 amino acids: CASSLEQVITEAFF. Written as DNA, the CDR3 is TGTGCCAGCAGCTTAGAGCAGGTTATCACTGAAGCTTTCTTT.

The table lists this clonotype with many counts. This sequence joins TRBV11-3 and TRBJ2-5; 9 bases are a match to TRBD2. Germline V gene data show CDR1 as SGHNT and CDR2 as YENEEA. The V segment lost 1 base and the J segment 5 bases; nucleotides outside the gene matches: 11. This CDR3 region has 17 residues. CDR3 in amino acids: CASSLGPAGGPHETQYF. CDR3 nucleotides: TGTGCCAGCAGCTTAGGGCCAGCGGGAGGCCCCCACGAGACCCAGTACTTC.

The chain has TRBV28 and TRBJ1-5; D call uncertain. CDR3 size: 14 residues. Trimming took 6 bases from V and 2 from J, leaving 11 bases between them. The germline V gene encodes CDR1 MDHEN and CDR2 SYDVKM. For the CDR3, the DNA is TGTGCCAGCAGCAAGGAACAAGGCAATCAGCCCCAGCATTTT. Protein sequence: CASSKEQGNQPQHF.

This clonotype was observed at least ten times. The chain carries TRBV12-3 or TRBV12-4 and TRBJ2-7, with D possibly TRBD1 on 6 matching bases. V lost 6 bases and J 1 base, leaving 10 bases between the germline ends. The CDR3 contains 13 residues. The CDR3, as DNA: TGTGCCAGCAGACACGGACAGTCCTACGAGCAGTACTTC. Protein product: CASRHGQSYEQYF.

This clonotype occurred many times. The CDR3 DNA sequence: TGCAGCGTTGAAGTCGAGGGGGGCGGAACAGATACGCAGTATTTT. It encodes CSVEVEGGGTDTQYF. The chain has TRBV29-1 and TRBJ2-3; D tentatively fits TRBD1 or TRBD2 (6 bases each). The CDR3 length is 15 residues. Germline loops: CDR1 SQVTM, CDR2 ANQGSEA. V lost 1 base, J lost 3 bases, and 14 bases lay in between.

This clonotype was counted many times. This chain connects TRBV13 to TRBJ2-2, with 9 bases that match TRBD2. V lost 5 bases, J lost 5 bases, and 6 bases stayed unmatched. CDR3 length: 15 amino acids. Germline CDR1 is PRHDT and CDR2 is FYEKMQ (reference sequence). This CDR3 reads CASSTKREVTGELFF. The CDR3 nucleotides read TGTGCCAGCAGCACAAAGCGGGAGGTAACCGGGGAGCTGTTTTTT.